A single sample gave rise to the 32 T cell receptor beta chains below, sequenced in a study of beta chain features in type 1 diabetes. Investigators reverse transcribed all isolated RNA, so they sequenced expressed TCRB transcripts. Assay: immunoSEQ multiplex PCR; the TCRdb copy retains only in-frame clones and omits some. The table shows roughly 500,000 clones, with 25% to 35% occurring only once. Sample: naive CD4+ T cells from blood. These receptors were taken from a man between 18 and 29 years old in good health.

The chain joins TRBV4-2 to TRBJ2-2; no clear D gene. Germline loops: CDR1 LGHNA, CDR2 YNFKEQ. The CDR3 has 15 residues. Between the trimmed V and J ends, which lost 3 bases and 3 bases, there was a span of 11 bases. CDR3 residues: CASSHLPGDTGELFF. The CDR3 coding sequence is TGTGCCAGCAGCCACCTCCCTGGGGACACCGGGGAGCTGTTTTTT.

This clone occurred a few times. An end of the junction differs from the germline gene, which may be a read error. The CDR3 DNA follows: TGTGCTAGCAGCCCAGCTACAGGGACCTCTGGGGCCAACGTCCTGACTTTC. It translates to CASSPATGTSGANVLTF. The chain couples TRBV7-7 to TRBJ2-6; TRBD1 might be the D (6 bases). Germline V gene lookup returns CDR1 SSHAT and CDR2 FNYEAQ (reference sequence). The CDR3 length is 17 residues.

This chain uses TRBV29-1 with TRBJ1-1; no reliable D call. V lost 5 bases and J 0 bases, leaving 10 bases between the germline ends. Germline-derived CDR1 and CDR2 are SQVTM and ANQGSEA. CDR3 length equals 13 residues. Written as DNA, the CDR3 is TGCAGCGTTTGCCGACACTTGAACACTGAAGCTTTCTTT. As protein: CSVCRHLNTEAFF.

Only a few counts were recorded for this clone. The chain links TRBV29-1 to TRBJ2-1; TRBD1 aligns across 9 bases. Trimming at V came to 3 bases and at J to 6 bases, leaving 6 bases not matched to a gene. There are 14 residues in the CDR3. The germline gives CDR1 SQVTM, CDR2 ANQGSEA. The CDR3 DNA reads TGCAGCGTTGAGGGACAGGGAATGAGCAATGAGCAGTTCTTC. Amino acids: CSVEGQGMSNEQFF.

For this clone: Other DNA sequences in the same sample also yield this CDR3. The chain couples TRBV30 to TRBJ2-7, with 7 bases identical to TRBD1. Per the germline V gene, CDR1 is GTSNPN and CDR2 is SVGIG (reference sequence). This CDR3 has 13 residues. With V trimmed by 0 bases and J by 2 bases, 1 base remained unmatched. CDR3 loop: CAWSVQGTYEQYF. The DNA of the CDR3 is TGTGCCTGGAGTGTACAGGGGACCTACGAGCAGTACTTC.

CDR3 nucleotide sequence: TGCGCCAGCAGCCAAGACAGGCTAGCGGGAGCGGACGGGGAGCTGTTTTTT. Translation: CASSQDRLAGADGELFF. This chain uses TRBV4-1 with TRBJ2-2; TRBD2 matches at 10 bases. CDR3 size: 17 residues. The germline CDR1 and CDR2 sequences are MGHRA and YSYEKL. V was pared by 0 bases and J by 7 bases, with 8 bases of the junction left unmatched.

The J gene is TRBJ2-7, the V gene TRBV7-9; TRBD1 aligns across 7 bases. V shed 10 bases and J 2 bases; nucleotides not matched to a gene: 8. This CDR3 is built from 13 residues. Looked up from germline, CDR1 is SEHNR and CDR2 is FQNEAQ (reference sequence). Here the CDR3 reads CATAVGGPYEQYF. CDR3 DNA sequence: TGTGCCACCGCCGTAGGGGGCCCCTACGAGCAGTACTTC.

The chain is built from TRBV30 and TRBJ1-2; 9 bases map to TRBD1. CDR3 length: 14 amino acids. Trimming removed 2 bases from V and 4 bases from J; junction bases left unmatched: 5. Germline V gives CDR1 GTSNPN, CDR2 SVGIG (reference sequence). The CDR3 DNA sequence: TGTGCCTGGAGTACAGGGGGCGCCGGCTATGGCTACACCTTC. Translating gives CAWSTGGAGYGYTF.

This rearrangement joins TRBV10-3 to TRBJ2-1, with TRBD1 identical over 8 bases. From germline, CDR1 is ENHRY and CDR2 SYGVKD. The CDR3 loop spans 14 amino acids. V gave up 4 bases and J gave up 6 bases; unmatched junction bases: 5. The DNA for the CDR3 is TGTGCCATCAGTGCCGACAGGGGCGGCAATGAGCAGTTCTTC. This translates into CAISADRGGNEQFF.

This clone was counted between two and nine times. The chain couples TRBV10-3 to TRBJ1-2; 9 bases match TRBD1. The junction had 3 bases not matched to a gene; V was cut back by 10 bases and J by 0 bases. Germline values: CDR1 ENHRY, CDR2 SYGVKD. This CDR3 has 13 residues. Written as DNA, the CDR3 is TGTGCCACCCGACAGGGGGCTAACTATGGCTACACCTTC. Translation gives CATRQGANYGYTF.

V and J are TRBV30 and TRBJ2-3, with 7 nucleotides matching TRBD1. The CDR3 extends over 14 amino acids. The germline CDR1 and CDR2 sequences are GTSNPN and SVGIG (reference sequence). The ends lost 5 bases at V and 11 bases at J; junction bases unmatched: 16. For the CDR3, the DNA is TGTGCCTGGGACGGGGACAGTCGATCGGGTCGGCAGTATTTT. Protein sequence: CAWDGDSRSGRQYF.

The CDR3 nucleotides read TGTGCCACCAGCAGGCAGAACAGCTACGAGCAGTACTTC. It encodes CATSRQNSYEQYF. The V gene is TRBV15, the J gene TRBJ2-7; D is undetermined. CDR1 and CDR2 (germline): LNHNV, YYDKDF (reference sequence). V lost 3 bases to trimming and J lost 3 bases, with 9 bases between them. CDR3 length equals 13 residues.

This chain links TRBV10-3 with TRBJ2-1; the match to TRBD1 covers 7 bases. The CDR3 consists of 15 residues. The V gene's germline CDR1 is ENHRY and CDR2 SYGVKD. With 3 bases clipped from V and 4 bases from J, the junction kept 6 bases outside the gene matches. CDR3 sequence reads: CAISEEGGAYNEQFF. CDR3 nucleotides: TGTGCCATCAGTGAAGAAGGGGGCGCATACAATGAGCAGTTCTTC.

This clone came up a few times. The chain uses TRBV7-9 and TRBJ2-3; 12 bases map to TRBD2. The trim removed 5 bases at V and 2 bases at J, leaving 5 bases unmatched. This CDR3 spans 16 amino acids. From germline, CDR1 is SEHNR and CDR2 FQNEAQ (reference sequence). The CDR3 DNA sequence: TGTGCCAGCAGCACGGGACTAGCGGGCGTCACAGATACGCAGTATTTT. Its protein is CASSTGLAGVTDTQYF.

A few counts support this clone. The chain couples TRBV9 to TRBJ2-7, with D uncertain. Germline V gives CDR1 SGDLS, CDR2 YYNGEE. This CDR3 is built from 14 residues. V lost 3 bases and J lost 2, with 12 bases in between. CDR3 loop: CASSAEVPPYEQYF. DNA for the CDR3: TGTGCCAGCAGCGCCGAGGTACCGCCCTACGAGCAGTACTTC.

The V gene is TRBV6-6, the J gene TRBJ2-2, with D uncertain. Germline V gene lookup returns CDR1 MNHNY and CDR2 SVGAGI (reference sequence). Trimming removed 4 bases at V and 4 bases at J, with 10 bases between. CDR3 size: 14 residues. CDR3 sequence (DNA): TGTGCCAGCAGTTTAAACTTCTTCACCGGGGAGCTGTTTTTT. It codes for CASSLNFFTGELFF.

About this clone itself: The same CDR3 can be traced to other DNA sequences in this sample. This chain connects TRBV5-4 to TRBJ2-3; D call uncertain. Trimming took 0 bases from V and 5 from J, leaving 1 base between them. The CDR3 has 11 amino acids. The V gene's germline CDR1 is SGHNT and CDR2 YYREEE (reference sequence). The CDR3 DNA reads as TGTGCCAGCAGCTTGGGAGATACGCAGTATTTT. It yields the protein CASSLGDTQYF.

This clone was picked up one time. The chain is built from TRBV30 and TRBJ2-2; 9 positions agree with TRBD1. CDR3 size: 14 residues. The germline V gene has CDR1 GTSNPN and CDR2 SVGIG (reference sequence). The trim removed 4 bases at V and 4 bases at J, leaving 4 bases unmatched. The CDR3 protein is CAWNGQGTTGELFF. The CDR3 DNA reads as TGTGCCTGGAACGGACAGGGGACCACCGGGGAGCTGTTTTTT. The full variable domain, with the rest looked up from reference TRBV30 and TRBJ2-2, is SQTIHQWPATLVQPVGSPLSLECTVEGTSNPNLYWYRQAAGRGLQLLFYSVGIGQISSEVPQNLSASRPQDRQFILSSKKLLLSDSGFYLCAWNGQGTTGELFFGEGSRLTVL.

This clone was seen a handful of times. This chain joins TRBV7-2 and TRBJ2-7, with 7 bases that match TRBD2. V lost 0 bases and J lost 5; bases outside the gene matches: 7. Germline CDR1 and CDR2: SGHTA and FQGNSA. The length of the CDR3 is 15 residues. The CDR3 region has the DNA TGTGCCAGCAGCTTAGCGTGGGAGGGCCTCGACGAGCAGTACTTC. This translates into CASSLAWEGLDEQYF.

The genes are TRBV9 and TRBJ2-7, with TRBD2 as a possible D gene (7 bases). This CDR3 is built from 16 residues. The V gene lost 0 bases and the J gene lost 8 bases, with 21 bases spanning the gap. Germline loops: CDR1 SGDLS, CDR2 YYNGEE. The CDR3 protein is CASSVGPIGGGSQQYF. CDR3 sequence (DNA): TGTGCCAGCAGCGTAGGCCCCATCGGGGGCGGGAGCCAGCAGTACTTC.

The chain employs TRBV28 and TRBJ2-5, with no clear D. The ends were cut back, 4 bases at V and 2 bases at J, with 5 bases in the middle. There are 12 residues in the CDR3. CDR1 MDHEN and CDR2 SYDVKM come from the germline V gene. The CDR3 sequence is CASSSSQETQYF. CDR3 sequence (DNA): TGTGCCAGCAGTTCCAGTCAAGAGACCCAGTACTTC.

The table lists this clone with a few counts. This chain connects TRBV11-1 to TRBJ2-2; D perhaps matches TRBD1 (5 bases). V lost 3 bases to trimming and J lost 0 bases, with 8 bases between them. The CDR3 sequence is 15 residues long. CDR1 SGHAT and CDR2 FQDESV come from the germline V gene (reference sequence). CDR3 protein: CASSFATANTGELFF. Here the CDR3 DNA reads TGTGCCAGCAGCTTCGCGACAGCGAACACCGGGGAGCTGTTTTTT.

The V call is TRBV30, the J call TRBJ2-6, with unresolved D. This CDR3 region has 12 residues. Germline CDR1 and CDR2: GTSNPN and SVGIG (reference sequence). V lost 3 bases to trimming and J lost 4 bases, with 4 bases between them. The CDR3 is CAWRGGANVLTF. The DNA for the CDR3 is TGTGCCTGGAGAGGAGGGGCCAACGTCCTGACTTTC.

This clone was observed many times. The chain uses TRBV30 and TRBJ2-4, with D tentatively TRBD2 (5 bases). The V gene lost 3 bases and the J gene lost 14 bases, with 20 bases spanning the gap. The germline V gene encodes CDR1 GTSNPN and CDR2 SVGIG (reference sequence). The CDR3 length is 13 residues. The CDR3 DNA reads TGTGCCTGGAGAGGCAGTTCGGAAGGGAGAGAGTACTTC. Residues: CAWRGSSEGREYF.

This clone came up a few times. This chain connects TRBV2 to TRBJ2-7; TRBD2 matches 14 bases. This CDR3 is 15 amino acids long. Looked up from germline, CDR1 is SNHLY and CDR2 is FYNNEI. Trimming cost V 4 bases and J 5 bases; bases outside gene matches: 4. CDR3 bases: TGTGCCAGCAGTGTGGGACTAGCGGGAGCGGACGAGCAGTACTTC. It codes for CASSVGLAGADEQYF.

The V call is TRBV27, the J call TRBJ1-3; D remains unclear. Trimming pared 4 bases from V and 0 bases from J, leaving 7 bases between. Germline values: CDR1 MNHEY, CDR2 SMNVEV (reference sequence). This CDR3 region has 14 residues. CDR3 protein: CASSSWSSGNTIYF. The CDR3 nucleotides read TGTGCCAGCAGTTCATGGAGCTCTGGAAACACCATATATTTT.

There are a few counts of this clone. V usage is TRBV5-6 and J usage is TRBJ1-5; D uncertain. Looked up from germline, CDR1 is SGHDT and CDR2 is YYEEEE. This CDR3 has 12 amino acids. Trimming removed 0 bases from V and 7 bases from J, with 5 bases in between. The CDR3 loop reads CASSLDGQPQHF. The CDR3 DNA reads TGTGCCAGCAGCTTGGATGGGCAGCCCCAGCATTTT.

This clone was seen more than once but under ten times. The CDR3 sequence is CSVALTAPLEQYF. DNA of the CDR3: TGCAGCGTTGCGTTGACAGCCCCCCTCGAGCAGTACTTC. The chain is built from TRBV29-1 and TRBJ2-7; D is possibly TRBD1 (5 bases). With 4 bases removed from V and 6 bases from J, the gap between germline ends came to 16 bases. The CDR3 is made up of 13 amino acids. Looked up from germline, CDR1 is SQVTM and CDR2 is ANQGSEA.

This clone was observed a few times. The J gene is TRBJ2-1, the V gene TRBV29-1; 12 bases line up with TRBD2. CDR1 is SQVTM and CDR2 is ANQGSEA in the germline V gene. J gave up 5 bases and V 5 bases, and 4 bases lay outside the gene matches. The CDR3 has 14 amino acids. CDR3 in amino acids: CSVLTSGSDNEQFF. In nucleotides, the CDR3 is TGCAGCGTTTTGACTAGCGGGAGTGACAATGAGCAGTTCTTC.

This chain connects TRBV25-1 to TRBJ1-3; no definite D call. The CDR3 extends over 15 amino acids. V was shortened by 1 base and J by 0 bases, with 7 bases between the two germline ends. Germline lookup yields CDR1 MGHDK and CDR2 SYGVNS. Here the CDR3 DNA reads TGTGCCAGCAGTGAATTGGGAGTCTCTGGAAACACCATATATTTT. Its protein is CASSELGVSGNTIYF.

The CDR3 nucleotides are TGTGCCAGCAGTGAAGAGGGACAGAGCTCCTACGAGCAGTACTTC. Amino acid sequence: CASSEEGQSSYEQYF. The rearrangement uses TRBV6-1 and TRBJ2-7, with 7 bases lining up with TRBD1. This CDR3 is 15 amino acids long. Germline V gene sequence: CDR1 MNHNS, CDR2 SASEGT. The V gene end was trimmed by 1 base and the J gene end by 0 bases; junction bases not matched to a gene: 3.

The chain couples TRBV6-5 to TRBJ2-5; a possible D gene is TRBD1 (6 bases). Deletions cut 3 bases from V and 1 base from J, with 15 bases between. Germline V gene sequence: CDR1 MNHEY, CDR2 SVGAGI. This CDR3 spans 16 amino acids. CDR3 in DNA: TGTGCCAGCAGTTATGGGGCAGGGGCCTTCCAAGAGACCCAGTACTTC. Residues: CASSYGAGAFQETQYF.